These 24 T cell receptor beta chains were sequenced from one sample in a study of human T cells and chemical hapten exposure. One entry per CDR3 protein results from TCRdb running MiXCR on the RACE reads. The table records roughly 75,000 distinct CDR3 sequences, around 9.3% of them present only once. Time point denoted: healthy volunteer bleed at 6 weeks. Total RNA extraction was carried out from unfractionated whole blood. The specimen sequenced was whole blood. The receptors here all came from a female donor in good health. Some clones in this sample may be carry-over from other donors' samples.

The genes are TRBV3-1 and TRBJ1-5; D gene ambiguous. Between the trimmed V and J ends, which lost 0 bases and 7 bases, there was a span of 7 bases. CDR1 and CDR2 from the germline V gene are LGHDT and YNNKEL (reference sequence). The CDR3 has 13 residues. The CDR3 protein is CASSQDGIQPQHF. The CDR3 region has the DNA TGTGCCAGCAGCCAAGATGGAATCCAGCCCCAGCATTTT. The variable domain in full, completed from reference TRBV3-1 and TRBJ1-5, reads DTAVSQTPKYLVTQMGNDKSIKCEQNLGHDTMYWYKQDSKKFLKIMFSYNNKELIINETVPNRFSPKSPDKAHLNLHINSLELGDSAVYFCASSQDGIQPQHFGDGTRLSIL.

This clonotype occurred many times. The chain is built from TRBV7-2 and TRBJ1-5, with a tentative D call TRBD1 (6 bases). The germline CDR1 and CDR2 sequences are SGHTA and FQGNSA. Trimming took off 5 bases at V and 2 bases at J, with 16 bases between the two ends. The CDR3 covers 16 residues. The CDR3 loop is CASSAPVGGGNQPQHF. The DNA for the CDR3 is TGTGCCAGCAGCGCACCAGTAGGGGGGGGCAATCAGCCCCAGCATTTT.

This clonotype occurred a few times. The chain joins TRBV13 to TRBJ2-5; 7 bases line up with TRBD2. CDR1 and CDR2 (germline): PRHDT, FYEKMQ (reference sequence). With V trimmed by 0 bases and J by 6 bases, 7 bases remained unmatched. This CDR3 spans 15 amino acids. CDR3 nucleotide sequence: TGTGCCAGCAGCTTAGGCCCGAGCGGGGCGCAGACCCAGTACTTC. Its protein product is CASSLGPSGAQTQYF.

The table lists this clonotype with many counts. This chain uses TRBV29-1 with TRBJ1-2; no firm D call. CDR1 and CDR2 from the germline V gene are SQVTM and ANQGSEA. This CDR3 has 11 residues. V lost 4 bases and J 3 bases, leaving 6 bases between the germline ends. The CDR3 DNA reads TGCAGCGTTGCAGAATACTATGGCTACACCTTC. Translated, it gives CSVAEYYGYTF.

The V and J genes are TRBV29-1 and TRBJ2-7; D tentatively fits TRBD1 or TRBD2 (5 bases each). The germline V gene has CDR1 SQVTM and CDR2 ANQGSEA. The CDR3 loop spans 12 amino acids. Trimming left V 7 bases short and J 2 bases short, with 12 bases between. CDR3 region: CSGDPSPYEQYF. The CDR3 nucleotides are TGCAGCGGGGACCCCAGTCCCTACGAGCAGTACTTC.

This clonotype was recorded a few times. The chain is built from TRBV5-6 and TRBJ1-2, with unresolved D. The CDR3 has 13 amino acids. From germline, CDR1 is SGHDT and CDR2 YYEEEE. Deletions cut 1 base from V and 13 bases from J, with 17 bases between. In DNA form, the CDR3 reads TGTGCCAGCAGCTTGCTGCCCGATCCCCGTCTCACCTTC. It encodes CASSLLPDPRLTF.

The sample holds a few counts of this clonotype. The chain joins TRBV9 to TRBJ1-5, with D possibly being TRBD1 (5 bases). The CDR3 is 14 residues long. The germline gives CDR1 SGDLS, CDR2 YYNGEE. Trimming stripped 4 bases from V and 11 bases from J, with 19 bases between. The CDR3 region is CASSSGGSVGAQHF. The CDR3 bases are TGTGCCAGCAGCTCTGGGGGGTCGGTAGGAGCCCAGCATTTT.

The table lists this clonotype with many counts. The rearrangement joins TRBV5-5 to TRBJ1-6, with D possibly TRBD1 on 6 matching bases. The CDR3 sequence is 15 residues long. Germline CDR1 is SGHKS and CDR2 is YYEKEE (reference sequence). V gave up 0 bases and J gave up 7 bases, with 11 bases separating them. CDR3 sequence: CASSLVAGVNSPLHF. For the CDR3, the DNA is TGTGCCAGCAGCTTGGTAGCAGGGGTAAATTCACCCCTCCACTTT.

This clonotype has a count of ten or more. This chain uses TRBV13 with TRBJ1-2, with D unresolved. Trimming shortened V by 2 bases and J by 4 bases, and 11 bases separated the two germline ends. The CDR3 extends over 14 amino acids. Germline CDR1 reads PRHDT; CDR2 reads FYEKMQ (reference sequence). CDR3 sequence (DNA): TGTGCCAGCAGCTTAATTGGCAGCTTCTATGGCTACACCTTC. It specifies CASSLIGSFYGYTF. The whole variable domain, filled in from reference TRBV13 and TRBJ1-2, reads AAGVIQSPRHLIKEKRETATLKCYPIPRHDTVYWYQQGPGQDPQFLISFYEKMQSDKGSIPDRFSAQQFSDYHSELNMSSLELGDSALYFCASSLIGSFYGYTFGSGTRLTVV.

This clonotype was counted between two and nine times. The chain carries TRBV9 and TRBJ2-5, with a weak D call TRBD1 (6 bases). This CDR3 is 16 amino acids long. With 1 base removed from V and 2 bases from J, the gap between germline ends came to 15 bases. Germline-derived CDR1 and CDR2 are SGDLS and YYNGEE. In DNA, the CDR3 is TGTGCCAGCAGCGTAAACGTCGGGACAAATCAAGAGACCCAGTACTTC. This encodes CASSVNVGTNQETQYF.

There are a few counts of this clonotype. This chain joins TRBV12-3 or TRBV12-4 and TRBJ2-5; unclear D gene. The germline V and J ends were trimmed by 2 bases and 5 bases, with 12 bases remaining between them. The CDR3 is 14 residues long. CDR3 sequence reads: CASSLIGSSETQYF. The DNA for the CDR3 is TGTGCCAGCAGTTTAATCGGCAGCTCGGAGACCCAGTACTTC.

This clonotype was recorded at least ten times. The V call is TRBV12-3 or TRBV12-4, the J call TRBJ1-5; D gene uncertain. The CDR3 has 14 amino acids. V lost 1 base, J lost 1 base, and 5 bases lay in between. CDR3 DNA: TGTGCCAGCAGTTTAGAGGACAGCAATCAGCCCCAGCATTTT. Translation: CASSLEDSNQPQHF.

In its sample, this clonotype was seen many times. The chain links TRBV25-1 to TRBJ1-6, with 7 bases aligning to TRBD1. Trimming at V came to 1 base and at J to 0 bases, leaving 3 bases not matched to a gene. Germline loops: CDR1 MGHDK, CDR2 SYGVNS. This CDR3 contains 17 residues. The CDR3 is CASSESRTGSYNSPLHF. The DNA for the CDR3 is TGTGCCAGCAGTGAATCCCGGACAGGCTCCTATAATTCACCCCTCCACTTT. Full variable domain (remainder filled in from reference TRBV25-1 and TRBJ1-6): EADIYQTPRYLVIGTGKKITLECSQTMGHDKMYWYQQDPGMELHLIHYSYGVNSTEKGDLSSESTVSRIRTEHFPLTLESARPSHTSQYLCASSESRTGSYNSPLHFGNGTRLTVT.

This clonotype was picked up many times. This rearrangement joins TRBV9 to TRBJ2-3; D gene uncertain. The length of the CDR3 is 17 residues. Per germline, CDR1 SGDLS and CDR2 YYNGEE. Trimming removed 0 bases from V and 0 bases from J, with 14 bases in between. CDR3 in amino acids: CASSVASSRSSTDTQYF. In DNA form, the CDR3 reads TGTGCCAGCAGCGTAGCGAGTTCTCGATCTAGCACAGATACGCAGTATTTT.

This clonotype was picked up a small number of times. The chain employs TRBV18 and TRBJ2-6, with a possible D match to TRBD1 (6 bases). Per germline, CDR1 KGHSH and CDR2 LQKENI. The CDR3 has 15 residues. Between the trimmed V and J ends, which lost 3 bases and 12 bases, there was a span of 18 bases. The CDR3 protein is CASSPGAGAPSVLTF. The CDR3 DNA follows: TGTGCCAGCTCACCCGGGGCAGGGGCCCCCTCCGTCCTGACTTTC.

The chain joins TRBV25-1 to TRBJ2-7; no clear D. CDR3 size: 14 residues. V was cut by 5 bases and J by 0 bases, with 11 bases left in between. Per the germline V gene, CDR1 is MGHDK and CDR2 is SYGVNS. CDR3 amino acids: CASSRTRASYEQYF. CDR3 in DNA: TGTGCCAGCAGTCGGACCCGAGCCTCCTACGAGCAGTACTTC.

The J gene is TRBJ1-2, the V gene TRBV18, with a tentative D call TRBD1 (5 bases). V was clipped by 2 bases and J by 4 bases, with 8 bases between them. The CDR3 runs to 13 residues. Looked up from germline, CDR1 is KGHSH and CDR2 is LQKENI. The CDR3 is CASSPMGTYGYTF. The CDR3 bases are TGTGCCAGCTCACCAATGGGGACCTATGGCTACACCTTC. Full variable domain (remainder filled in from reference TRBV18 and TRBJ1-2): NAGVMQNPRHLVRRRGQEARLRCSPMKGHSHVYWYRQLPEEGLKFMVYLQKENIIDESGMPKERFSAEFPKEGPSILRIQQVVRGDSAAYFCASSPMGTYGYTFGSGTRLTVV.

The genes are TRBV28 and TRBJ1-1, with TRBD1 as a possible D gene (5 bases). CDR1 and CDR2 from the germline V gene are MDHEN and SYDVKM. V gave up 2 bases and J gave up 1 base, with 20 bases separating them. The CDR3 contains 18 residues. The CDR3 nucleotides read TGTGCCAGCAGTTTAACCCCCGGGACCCGGGGTTGGAACACTGAAGCTTTCTTT. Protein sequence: CASSLTPGTRGWNTEAFF.

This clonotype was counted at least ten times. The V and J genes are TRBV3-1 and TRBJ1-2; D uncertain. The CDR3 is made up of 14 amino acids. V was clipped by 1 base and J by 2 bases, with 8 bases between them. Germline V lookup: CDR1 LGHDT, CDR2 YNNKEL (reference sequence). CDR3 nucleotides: TGTGCCAGCAGCCAAGTCCCGCAGAACTATGGCTACACCTTC. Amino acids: CASSQVPQNYGYTF.

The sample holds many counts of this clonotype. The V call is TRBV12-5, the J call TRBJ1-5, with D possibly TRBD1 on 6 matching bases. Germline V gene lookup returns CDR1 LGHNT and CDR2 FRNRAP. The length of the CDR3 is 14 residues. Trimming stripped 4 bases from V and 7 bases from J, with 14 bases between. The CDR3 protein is CASGSQGFEQPQHF. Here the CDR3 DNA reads TGTGCTAGTGGTTCCCAGGGGTTTGAACAGCCCCAGCATTTT.

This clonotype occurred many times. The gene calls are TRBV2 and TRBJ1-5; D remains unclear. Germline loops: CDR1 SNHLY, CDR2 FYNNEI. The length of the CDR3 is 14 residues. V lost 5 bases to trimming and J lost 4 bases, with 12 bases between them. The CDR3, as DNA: TGTGCCAGCAGTAAGAGCGAGGCGAATCAGCCCCAGCATTTT. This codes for CASSKSEANQPQHF.

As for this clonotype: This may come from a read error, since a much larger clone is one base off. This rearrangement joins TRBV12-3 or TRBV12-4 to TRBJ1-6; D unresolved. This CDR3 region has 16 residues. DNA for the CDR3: TGTGCCAGCAGGGCCCCCAGTGAATACTATAATCCACCCCTCCACTTT. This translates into CASRAPSEYYNPPLHF.

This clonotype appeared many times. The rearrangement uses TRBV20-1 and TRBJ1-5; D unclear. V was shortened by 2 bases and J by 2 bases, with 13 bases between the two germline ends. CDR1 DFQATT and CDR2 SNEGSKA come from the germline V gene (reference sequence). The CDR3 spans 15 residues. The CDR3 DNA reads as TGCAGTGCTAGAAGACCCGTGGGAGGCAATCAGCCCCAGCATTTT. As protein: CSARRPVGGNQPQHF.

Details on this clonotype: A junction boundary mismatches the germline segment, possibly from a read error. DNA for the CDR3: TGTGTCAGCACCAACCAACTACGGGGGGCCTTGGACAATGAGCAGTTCTTC. Translated: CVSTNQLRGALDNEQFF. The rearrangement uses TRBV28 and TRBJ2-1; D perhaps matches TRBD2 (7 bases). The germline gives CDR1 MDHEN, CDR2 SYDVKM. The CDR3 has 17 residues.